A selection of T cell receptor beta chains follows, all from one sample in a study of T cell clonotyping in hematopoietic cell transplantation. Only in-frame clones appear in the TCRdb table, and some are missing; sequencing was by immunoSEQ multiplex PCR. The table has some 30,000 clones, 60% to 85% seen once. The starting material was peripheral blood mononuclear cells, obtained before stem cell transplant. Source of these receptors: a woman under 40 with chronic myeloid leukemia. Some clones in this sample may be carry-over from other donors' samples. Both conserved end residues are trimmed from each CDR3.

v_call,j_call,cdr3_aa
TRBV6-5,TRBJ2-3,ASSYGDGTQY
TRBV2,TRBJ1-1,ASSEMTEAF
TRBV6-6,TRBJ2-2,ASSRQTDTGELF
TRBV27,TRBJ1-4,ASSLGYGADEKLF
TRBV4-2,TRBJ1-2,ASSQAASTYGYT
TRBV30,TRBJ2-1,AWSRGGGQF
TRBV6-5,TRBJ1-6,ATRREGSPLH
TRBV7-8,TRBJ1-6,ASSGRKGLSSYNSPLH
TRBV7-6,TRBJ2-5,ASSSRLDGAQY
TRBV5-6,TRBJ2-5,ASSLVDRSGETQY
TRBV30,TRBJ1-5,AWSYGDGPRPQH
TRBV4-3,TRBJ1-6,ASSQDSGASSYNSPLH
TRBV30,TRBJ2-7,AWSVNSGAYEQY
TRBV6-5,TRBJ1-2,ASSYGSLYGYT
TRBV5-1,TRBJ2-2,ASTLAPGGNTGELF
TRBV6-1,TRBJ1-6,ASSWTGNSPLH
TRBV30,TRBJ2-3,AWEGEVLNTQY
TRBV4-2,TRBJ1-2,ASSQAGQNYGYT
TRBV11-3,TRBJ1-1,ASSLGAGTEAF
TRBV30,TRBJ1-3,AWNSGNTIY
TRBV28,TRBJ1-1,ASTGTGGPNTEAF
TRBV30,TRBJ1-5,AWSVRRTADRWSNQPQH
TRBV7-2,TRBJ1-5,ASSLDNQPQH
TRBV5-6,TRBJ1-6,ASSLTLFNSPLH
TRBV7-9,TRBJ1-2,ASSLMGYYT
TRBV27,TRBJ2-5,ASSLAGVGETQY
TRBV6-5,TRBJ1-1,ASSYFRQNTEAF
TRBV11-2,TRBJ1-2,ASSLAGGYGYT
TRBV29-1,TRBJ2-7,SVDRAQGHEQY
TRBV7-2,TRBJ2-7,ASSLAPPRGEQY
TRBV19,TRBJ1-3,ASSSWGSLSGNTIY
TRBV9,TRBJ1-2,ASSARDSTANYGYT
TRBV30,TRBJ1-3,AWSVKGGNTIY
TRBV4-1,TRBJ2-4,ASSQRAESDRTAKNIQY
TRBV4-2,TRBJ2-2,ASSQELAGANTGELF
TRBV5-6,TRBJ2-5,ASSRRDTGETQY
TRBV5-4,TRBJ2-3,ASSGIPGMSDTQY